Sequencing of this T cell receptor (beta chain) was carried out in a study of cytomegalovirus exposure and HLA in healthy donors. Study conclusions and caveats: What TCR beta sequences reportedly achieved was accurate prediction of HLA-A and HLA-B alleles in most subjects.

PCR employed 60 Vbeta and 13 Jbeta primers. Assay: immunoSEQ multiplex PCR; the TCRdb copy retains only in-frame clones and omits some. Here the sample spans some 170,000 clones, 60% to 80% being singletons. As concerns this clone: The antigen is not known.

The CDR3 extends over 12 amino acids. Germline values: CDR1 MGHDK, CDR2 SYGVNS. V lost 3 bases, J lost 8 bases, and 10 bases lay in between. V and J are TRBV25-1 and TRBJ1-2; D not certain. Input material: PBMCs. This TCR was sampled from a man aged 25 to 45 in good health and CMV-seropositive. As DNA, the CDR3 is TGTGCCAGCAGTGACGGCGGCGGCGGCTACACCTTC. Its translation: CASSDGGGGYTF.